Below, 21 T cell receptor beta chains from the same sample are listed, as sequenced in a study of blood T cell repertoires in COVID-19. Only in-frame clones appear in the TCRdb table, and some are missing; sequencing was by immunoSEQ multiplex PCR. The profile shows about 240,000 clones, about four fifths of them singletons. Input material: peripheral blood. Receptor source: a man aged 45-60 years with acute or convalescent COVID-19.

J is TRBJ2-7 and V is TRBV10-3, with D maybe TRBD2 (5 bases). V lost 11 bases, J lost 0 bases, and 17 bases lay in between. CDR3 length: 14 amino acids. The germline CDR1 and CDR2 sequences are ENHRY and SYGVKD. This CDR3 is CASQRATDSYEQYF. Written as DNA, the CDR3 is TGTGCCTCCCAGAGGGCCACAGACTCCTACGAGCAGTACTTC.

The chain links TRBV19 to TRBJ2-3; 8 positions match TRBD2. CDR3 length equals 15 residues. V lost 5 bases, J lost 5 bases, and 9 bases stayed unmatched. CDR1 and CDR2 from the germline V gene are LNHDA and SQIVND (reference sequence). The CDR3 DNA is TGTGCCAGTAGTGAAATGGCGGGGGGAGGAGATACGCAGTATTTT. It encodes CASSEMAGGGDTQYF.

The V and J genes are TRBV12-3 or TRBV12-4 and TRBJ2-1; perhaps TRBD1 as D (6 bases). The CDR3 has 13 amino acids. Trimming removed 7 bases at V and 3 bases at J, with 10 bases between. The DNA of the CDR3 is TGTGCCAGCACGAGACAGGACTACAATGAGCAGTTCTTC. Translating gives CASTRQDYNEQFF.

The rearrangement joins TRBV29-1 to TRBJ2-7, with 7 bases that match TRBD1. The germline V gene has CDR1 SQVTM and CDR2 ANQGSEA. The CDR3 runs to 16 residues. Losses at the gene ends were 5 bases for V and 3 bases for J; bases not matched to a gene: 16. The CDR3 spells CSVFYGTGDLGYEQYF. The CDR3 DNA sequence: TGCAGCGTTTTTTATGGCACAGGGGATTTGGGCTACGAGCAGTACTTC.

The chain has TRBV3-1 (or the pseudogene TRBV3-2) and TRBJ1-2; the D is unclear. Between the trimmed V and J ends, which lost 1 base and 4 bases, there was a span of 13 bases. Germline CDR1 and CDR2: LGHDT and YNNKEL (reference sequence). The CDR3 covers 15 residues. In nucleotides, the CDR3 is TGTGCCAGCAGCCAAGGCTCGGCAGGTAGCTATGGCTACACCTTC. Its protein product is CASSQGSAGSYGYTF.

This rearrangement joins TRBV6-5 to TRBJ2-7; 7 bases match TRBD1. Germline V gene data show CDR1 as MNHEY and CDR2 as SVGAGI. V lost 5 bases and J lost 1; bases outside the gene matches: 8. The CDR3 contains 15 residues. The CDR3 sequence is CASSRDRVGSYEQYF. CDR3 nucleotides: TGTGCCAGCAGTCGCGACAGGGTGGGGTCCTACGAGCAGTACTTC.

This chain joins TRBV6-5 and TRBJ2-1; 11 bases fit TRBD1. V shed 1 base, J shed 8 bases, and the junction held 4 bases outside the gene matches. The germline gives CDR1 MNHEY, CDR2 SVGAGI. This CDR3 spans 15 amino acids. This CDR3 is CASSYFRTGGDEQFF. Written as DNA, the CDR3 is TGTGCCAGCAGTTACTTTAGGACAGGGGGCGATGAGCAGTTCTTC.

The rearrangement links TRBV12-3 or TRBV12-4 to TRBJ2-7, with D maybe TRBD1 (6 bases). Trimming shortened V by 6 bases and J by 1 base, and 10 bases separated the two germline ends. CDR3 size: 13 residues. The CDR3 protein is CASRNQGSYEQYF. CDR3 coding DNA: TGTGCCAGCAGGAACCAGGGGTCCTACGAGCAGTACTTC.

V is TRBV21-1 and J is TRBJ2-3; the tabulated D call, TRBD2, remains unverified against the DNA. TRBV21-1 is labeled a pseudogene. The CDR3 loop spans 16 amino acids. CDR3 sequence reads: CASIPGSAGGRDTQYF. The CDR3 nucleotides are TGTGCCAGCATCCCGGGGTCGGCGGGGGGCCGGGATACGCAGTATTTT.

This rearrangement joins TRBV27 to TRBJ2-2; 7 bases agree with TRBD2. Germline V gene lookup returns CDR1 MNHEY and CDR2 SMNVEV (reference sequence). The trim removed 3 bases at V and 3 bases at J, leaving 4 bases unmatched. The CDR3 covers 15 residues. The CDR3 DNA follows: TGTGCCAGCAGTTTGTCGGGGGGATACACCGGGGAGCTGTTTTTT. It specifies CASSLSGGYTGELFF.

The chain has TRBV27 and TRBJ1-2, with a tentative D call TRBD1 (6 bases). This CDR3 spans 13 amino acids. V was trimmed by 3 bases and J by 4 bases, leaving 9 bases between them. CDR1 is MNHEY, CDR2 SMNVEV, per germline (reference sequence). The CDR3 sequence: CASSFGTTYGYTF. The CDR3, as DNA: TGTGCCAGCAGTTTCGGGACAACCTATGGCTACACCTTC.

This chain joins TRBV6-5 and TRBJ1-2; D not certain. Trimming cost V 4 bases and J 6 bases, with 12 bases left between them. Germline CDR1 and CDR2: MNHEY and SVGAGI. The CDR3 is 13 amino acids. CDR3 amino acids: CASSLGGYDGYTF. In DNA form, the CDR3 reads TGTGCCAGCAGTTTGGGAGGGTACGATGGCTACACCTTC.

The chain has TRBV18 and TRBJ2-3; possibly TRBD2 for D (5 bases). V lost 0 bases and J lost 0, with 13 bases in between. Per germline, CDR1 KGHSH and CDR2 LQKENI. The CDR3 runs 17 residues. CDR3 residues: CASSPPGSGTSTDTQYF. The DNA of the CDR3 is TGTGCCAGCTCACCACCAGGAAGCGGAACTAGCACAGATACGCAGTATTTT.

The V and J genes are TRBV2 and TRBJ1-6; D gene unclear. Germline V gives CDR1 SNHLY, CDR2 FYNNEI. The CDR3 loop spans 13 amino acids. Trimming left V 7 bases short and J 8 bases short, with 12 bases between. CDR3 in DNA: TGTGCCAGCAATCCTGGCCGGGATTCACCCCTCCACTTT. Translation: CASNPGRDSPLHF.

This sequence joins TRBV12-3 or TRBV12-4 and TRBJ1-1, with a possible D match to TRBD1 (6 bases). The V gene lost 6 bases and the J gene lost 4 bases, with 12 bases spanning the gap. This CDR3 has 13 residues. The CDR3 loop reads CASRLGGSTEAFF. The CDR3 nucleotides read TGTGCCAGCAGACTAGGGGGAAGCACTGAAGCTTTCTTT.

The count of this clone is one. V usage is TRBV15 and J usage is TRBJ1-2; 11 bases line up with TRBD1. CDR1 and CDR2 (germline): LNHNV, YYDKDF (reference sequence). The CDR3 length is 15 residues. The V gene end was trimmed by 5 bases and the J gene end by 5 bases; junction bases not matched to a gene: 7. The CDR3 sequence: CATSADRGQTYGYTF. CDR3 in DNA: TGTGCCACCAGCGCGGACAGGGGGCAAACTTATGGCTACACCTTC. Together with reference TRBV15 and TRBJ1-2, the CDR3 gives the full variable domain: DAMVIQNPRYQVTQFGKPVTLSCSQTLNHNVMYWYQQKSSQAPKLLFHYYDKDFNNEADTPDNFQSRRPNTSFCFLDIRSPGLGDTAMYLCATSADRGQTYGYTFGSGTRLTVV.

The chain employs TRBV6-5 and TRBJ1-1; the D is unclear. The germline V gene has CDR1 MNHEY and CDR2 SVGAGI. This CDR3 is built from 13 residues. Trimming left V 4 bases short and J 4 bases short, with 10 bases between. The CDR3: CASSSPYSTEAFF. CDR3 sequence (DNA): TGTGCCAGCAGTTCCCCCTACTCCACTGAAGCTTTCTTT.

The rearrangement joins TRBV19 to TRBJ1-2; 8 bases are a match to TRBD1. Trimming at V came to 0 bases and at J to 5 bases, leaving 8 bases not matched to a gene. The CDR3 extends over 16 amino acids. The V gene's germline CDR1 is LNHDA and CDR2 SQIVND (reference sequence). The CDR3 nucleotides read TGTGCCAGTAGTATAGATCCTAACAGGGGGAGGTATGGCTACACCTTC. Protein sequence: CASSIDPNRGRYGYTF.

CDR3 residues: CASSIGWGDEKLFF. The CDR3 DNA follows: TGTGCCAGTAGTATAGGATGGGGCGACGAAAAACTGTTTTTT. V is TRBV19 and J is TRBJ1-4; the D gene is possibly TRBD1 (5 bases). The CDR3 spans 14 residues. CDR1 and CDR2 (germline): LNHDA, SQIVND (reference sequence). Trimming pared 1 base from V and 8 bases from J, leaving 11 bases between.

The chain employs TRBV5-6 and TRBJ2-3, with D perhaps TRBD2 (7 bases). Trimming took off 0 bases at V and 4 bases at J, with 15 bases between the two ends. The CDR3 consists of 16 residues. CDR1 and CDR2 (germline): SGHDT, YYEEEE. CDR3 sequence reads: CASSLGTAGTSDTQYF. Written as DNA, the CDR3 is TGTGCCAGCAGCTTGGGGACAGCGGGGACTTCAGATACGCAGTATTTT.

V gene TRBV12-3 or TRBV12-4 combines with J gene TRBJ1-1; D remains ambiguous. Trimming removed 6 bases from V and 1 base from J, with 9 bases in between. The CDR3 sequence is 13 residues long. The CDR3: CASRRRENTEAFF. The CDR3 DNA follows: TGTGCCAGCAGACGCCGGGAGAACACTGAAGCTTTCTTT.